This TCR beta chain was documented in a study of human T cells and chemical hapten exposure. Study-level information: Patch tests applied 0.01% DPC to the upper back, read at 6 days.

Overall study findings and caveats: Patch test score tracked positively with PT1 expanded TCR counts.

The time point is: pre-sensitization, week 0. Documented treatment: therapeutic diphenylcyclopropenone sensitization with weekly scalp DPC. Germline assignment: CDR1 MRHNA and CDR2 SNTAGT. CDR3 length equals 15 residues. Losses at the gene ends were 4 bases for V and 0 bases for J; bases not matched to a gene: 3. MiXCR, applied by TCRdb to the RACE reads, yields one record per CDR3 protein. The data show roughly 380,000 distinct CDR3 sequences, roughly 5% seen once. This clonotype was counted at least ten times. The antigen is unknown. Specimen: whole blood, collected in connection with sensitization to the hapten diphenylcyclopropenone (DPC). The rearrangement joins TRBV6-4 to TRBJ2-1, with 7 bases matching TRBD2. The receptor comes from a woman aged 45 to 65 with alopecia areata. Some clones in this sample may be carry-over from other donors' samples. CDR3 sequence reads: CASSAGGSSYNEQFF. CDR3 nucleotides: TGTGCCAGCAGTGCCGGGGGGAGCTCCTACAATGAGCAGTTCTTC.